A selection of T cell receptor beta chains follows, all from one sample in a study of human T cells and chemical hapten exposure. TCRdb passed the RACE reads through MiXCR, listing each CDR3 protein once. The sample has about 34,000 distinct CDR3 sequences, approximately 6.3% seen once. The starting material was whole blood, obtained in connection with sensitization to the hapten diphenylcyclopropenone (DPC). These TCRs come from a woman younger than 45 with alopecia areata. Some clones in this sample may be carry-over from other donors' samples. The CDR3 runs from the conserved cysteine through the conserved F or W. A D gene is named only where the DNA matches it firmly. The listing skips clone size in some rows; elsewhere it reads once, few, many or a size class.

J: TRBJ2-3
D: .
V: TRBV27
size: few
CDR3: CASSFQGRHTQYF
DNA: TGTGCCAGCAGTTTCCAGGGGCGGCATACGCAGTATTTT

J: TRBJ1-5
D: .
V: TRBV5-6
size: few
CDR3: CASSFLGNQPQHF
DNA: TGTGCCAGCAGCTTTTTAGGCAATCAGCCCCAGCATTTT

J: TRBJ2-1
D: .
V: TRBV7-8
size: many
CDR3: CASSLDGGMMDNEQFF
DNA: TGTGCCAGCAGCTTAGATGGGGGGATGATGGACAATGAGCAGTTCTTC

J: TRBJ1-2
D: .
V: TRBV4-1
size: few
CDR3: CASSQPSTRTVERGYTF
DNA: TGCGCCAGCAGCCAGCCCTCGACCCGGACAGTGGAGCGTGGCTACACCTTC

J: TRBJ1-4
D: .
V: TRBV6-6
size: few
CDR3: CASSSKDRRGATNEKLFF
DNA: TGTGCCAGCAGTTCCAAAGACAGGAGGGGGGCAACTAATGAAAAACTGTTTTTT

J: TRBJ1-4
D: TRBD1
V: TRBV6-2/TRBV6-3
size: .
CDR3: CASSYPSGQGIEKLFF
DNA: TGTGCCAGCAGTTACCCATCGGGACAGGGGATAGAAAAACTGTTTTTT

J: TRBJ2-3
D: TRBD2
V: TRBV7-3
size: few
CDR3: CASSIGTSATDTQYF
DNA: TGTGCCAGCAGCATCGGGACTAGCGCGACAGATACGCAGTATTTT

J: TRBJ2-7
D: .
V: TRBV9
size: many
CDR3: CASSVGGGRYEQYF
DNA: TGTGCCAGCAGCGTAGGCGGAGGGAGGTACGAGCAGTACTTC

J: TRBJ2-7
D: .
V: TRBV10-3
size: many
CDR3: CAISDGHSYEQYF
DNA: TGTGCCATCAGTGATGGCCACTCCTACGAGCAGTACTTC

J: TRBJ1-1
D: .
V: TRBV15
size: few
CDR3: CATSRDLGTGVEAFF
DNA: TGTGCCACCAGCAGAGATTTGGGGACGGGCGTCGAGGCTTTCTTT

J: TRBJ2-1
D: TRBD2
V: TRBV6-2/TRBV6-3
size: many
CDR3: CASSPGTSGGYYNEQFF
DNA: TGTGCCAGCAGCCCCGGGACTAGCGGGGGGTACTACAATGAGCAGTTCTTC

J: TRBJ2-7
D: .
V: TRBV4-3
size: .
CDR3: CASSQDLGWEQYF
DNA: TGCGCCAGCAGCCAAGATTTAGGGTGGGAGCAGTACTTC

J: TRBJ1-5
D: .
V: TRBV20-1
size: few
CDR3: CSARVGLRRTGNQPQHF
DNA: TGCAGTGCTAGAGTAGGACTTAGGCGGACGGGCAATCAGCCCCAGCATTTT

J: TRBJ2-3
D: .
V: TRBV19
size: .
CDR3: CASGRGFTDTQYF
DNA: TGTGCCAGTGGTCGGGGCTTCACAGATACGCAGTATTTT

J: TRBJ1-2
D: .
V: TRBV11-2
size: .
CDR3: CASSPPARGYGYTF
DNA: TGTGCCAGCAGCCCGCCGGCCAGGGGCTATGGCTACACCTTC

J: TRBJ1-2
D: TRBD1
V: TRBV6-2/TRBV6-3
size: few
CDR3: CASRRDRAGYGYTF
DNA: TGTGCCAGCAGACGGGACAGGGCCGGCTATGGCTACACCTTC

J: TRBJ2-3
D: .
V: TRBV2
size: .
CDR3: CASSSRALSTDTQYF
DNA: TGTGCCAGCAGTTCCAGGGCGCTAAGCACAGATACGCAGTATTTT

J: TRBJ2-3
D: .
V: TRBV5-1
size: many
CDR3: CASGPGLNTDTQYF
DNA: TGCGCCAGTGGACCGGGACTCAACACAGATACGCAGTATTTT

J: TRBJ2-1
D: .
V: TRBV12-3/TRBV12-4
size: few
CDR3: CASSFRYTNNEQFF
DNA: TGTGCCAGCAGTTTTCGCTACACTAACAATGAGCAGTTCTTC

J: TRBJ1-1
D: TRBD1
V: TRBV6-6
size: .
CDR3: CASRPGQKMNTEAFF
DNA: TGTGCCAGCAGACCGGGACAGAAAATGAACACTGAAGCTTTCTTT

J: TRBJ1-1
D: TRBD1
V: TRBV7-3
size: few
CDR3: CASSLTTGATEAFF
DNA: TGTGCCAGCAGCTTAACTACAGGGGCCACTGAAGCTTTCTTT

J: TRBJ1-4
D: .
V: TRBV2
size: .
CDR3: CASRVRGVNEKLFF
DNA: TGTGCCAGCAGGGTCAGAGGGGTTAATGAAAAACTGTTTTTT

J: TRBJ1-6
D: TRBD1
V: TRBV12-3/TRBV12-4
size: many
CDR3: CASSSRDRVLSSPLHF
DNA: TGTGCCAGCAGTTCCCGGGACAGGGTGCTCAGTTCACCCCTCCACTTT

J: TRBJ1-1
D: TRBD1
V: TRBV12-3/TRBV12-4
size: few
CDR3: CASSGQGRLGTEAFF
DNA: TGTGCCAGCAGCGGACAGGGGAGGTTAGGCACTGAAGCTTTCTTT

J: TRBJ2-1
D: .
V: TRBV7-9
size: many
CDR3: CASSPGAAGEQFF
DNA: TGTGCCAGCAGCCCCGGGGCCGCTGGAGAGCAGTTCTTC

J: TRBJ2-2
D: TRBD2
V: TRBV5-4
size: .
CDR3: CASSSPGGNTGELFF
DNA: TGTGCCAGCAGCTCGCCGGGGGGGAACACCGGGGAGCTGTTTTTT

J: TRBJ2-7
D: .
V: TRBV9
size: many
CDR3: CASSNGKEYEQYF
DNA: TGTGCCAGCAGCAATGGGAAGGAGTACGAGCAGTACTTC

J: TRBJ2-5
D: TRBD1
V: TRBV11-2
size: .
CDR3: CASSQSLDRGQETQYF
DNA: TGTGCCAGCAGCCAAAGCCTGGACAGGGGGCAGGAGACCCAGTACTTC

J: TRBJ1-1
D: TRBD1
V: TRBV20-1
size: many
CDR3: CSASRTDRANTEAFF
DNA: TGCAGTGCTAGTAGGACGGACAGGGCGAACACTGAAGCTTTCTTT

J: TRBJ2-3
D: .
V: TRBV4-3
size: many
CDR3: CASSQDWLASNTQYF
DNA: TGCGCCAGCAGCCAAGATTGGCTAGCCTCCAATACGCAGTATTTT

J: TRBJ1-1
D: .
V: TRBV27
size: .
CDR3: CASSPYGGRRLAEAFF
DNA: TGTGCCAGCAGTCCATATGGGGGGAGGAGGTTGGCTGAAGCTTTCTTT

J: TRBJ1-2
D: .
V: TRBV6-6
size: .
CDR3: CASRRGQINYGYTF
DNA: TGTGCCAGCAGACGGGGACAAATCAACTATGGCTACACCTTC

J: TRBJ1-1
D: TRBD1
V: TRBV28
size: few
CDR3: CASSLLQGATTEAFF
DNA: TGTGCCAGCAGTTTGCTACAGGGGGCTACCACTGAAGCTTTCTTT

J: TRBJ2-7
D: .
V: TRBV5-1
size: few
CDR3: CASSLVGETAEQYF
DNA: TGCGCCAGCAGCTTGGTCGGGGAGACGGCCGAGCAGTACTTC

J: TRBJ1-4
D: TRBD1
V: TRBV28
size: .
CDR3: CAGSSNRGIGKLFF
DNA: TGTGCCGGGTCTTCAAACAGGGGGATTGGAAAACTGTTTTTT

J: TRBJ2-1
D: .
V: TRBV6-4
size: .
CDR3: CASSDSMGVIDEQFF
DNA: TGTGCCAGCAGTGACTCTATGGGGGTAATCGATGAGCAGTTCTTC

J: TRBJ1-2
D: .
V: TRBV24-1
size: many
CDR3: CATSDLFSNYGYTF
DNA: TGTGCCACCAGTGATTTGTTCTCCAACTATGGCTACACCTTC

J: TRBJ1-5
D: TRBD1
V: TRBV20-1
size: many
CDR3: CSADRGLSNQPQHF
DNA: TGCAGTGCGGACAGGGGGCTGAGCAATCAGCCCCAGCATTTT

J: TRBJ1-4
D: .
V: TRBV7-2
size: many
CDR3: CASSLGGPVGEKLFF
DNA: TGTGCCAGCAGCTTAGGGGGCCCGGTAGGAGAAAAACTGTTTTTT

J: TRBJ2-7
D: .
V: TRBV7-6
size: few
CDR3: CASSPPIRPAKAAEQYF
DNA: TGTGCCAGCAGCCCCCCCATCCGTCCTGCTAAAGCTGCCGAGCAGTACTTC

J: TRBJ1-5
D: .
V: TRBV6-1
size: .
CDR3: CASSKYSNQPQHF
DNA: TGTGCCAGCAGTAAATATAGCAATCAGCCCCAGCATTTT

J: TRBJ2-1
D: TRBD2
V: TRBV19
size: .
CDR3: CASSTISGGRNEQFF
DNA: TGTGCCAGTAGTACGATTAGCGGGGGGCGGAATGAGCAGTTCTTC

J: TRBJ1-5
D: TRBD1
V: TRBV9
size: many
CDR3: CASSEQGAEWPQHF
DNA: TGTGCCAGCAGCGAACAGGGGGCGGAGTGGCCCCAGCATTTT

J: TRBJ1-4
D: .
V: TRBV18
size: many
CDR3: CASSPPAGDEKLFF
DNA: TGTGCCAGCTCACCACCCGCAGGGGATGAAAAACTGTTTTTT

J: TRBJ1-5
D: .
V: TRBV7-2
size: many
CDR3: CASSSYGSNQPQHF
DNA: TGTGCCAGCAGCTCATATGGCAGCAATCAGCCCCAGCATTTT

J: TRBJ2-3
D: TRBD1
V: TRBV12-5
size: many
CDR3: CASGSTGGEPLSDTQYF
DNA: TGTGCTAGTGGTTCGACAGGGGGCGAGCCGCTCTCTGATACGCAGTATTTT

J: TRBJ2-7
D: .
V: TRBV10-3
size: many
CDR3: CAISLDSSYEQYF
DNA: TGTGCCATCAGTCTCGATAGCTCCTACGAGCAGTACTTC

J: TRBJ2-3
D: .
V: TRBV4-3
size: few
CDR3: CASSPFGGTQYF
DNA: TGCGCCAGCAGCCCGTTTGGGGGTACGCAGTATTTT

J: TRBJ1-1
D: TRBD1
V: TRBV20-1
size: many
CDR3: CSASGSPDRGTEAFF
DNA: TGCAGTGCTAGTGGGAGTCCCGACAGGGGTACTGAAGCTTTCTTT

J: TRBJ2-6
D: .
V: TRBV5-5
size: .
CDR3: CASSLAGPGSGANVLTF
DNA: TGTGCCAGCAGCTTGGCCGGTCCCGGCTCTGGGGCCAACGTCCTGACTTTC

J: TRBJ2-3
D: .
V: TRBV2
size: .
CDR3: CASNFNEGTDTQYF
DNA: TGTGCCAGCAATTTCAATGAGGGAACAGATACGCAGTATTTT

J: TRBJ2-7
D: .
V: TRBV28
size: many
CDR3: CASSLRVGEQYF
DNA: TGTGCCAGCAGTTTGCGAGTTGGCGAGCAGTACTTC

J: TRBJ1-1
D: .
V: TRBV2
size: many
CDR3: CASSVQGMNTEAFF
DNA: TGTGCCAGCAGTGTCCAGGGGATGAACACTGAAGCTTTCTTT

J: TRBJ1-2
D: .
V: TRBV7-6
size: many
CDR3: CASSLVVGGTTNYGYTF
DNA: TGTGCCAGCAGCTTAGTAGTGGGCGGTACGACCAATTATGGCTACACCTTC

J: TRBJ2-5
D: .
V: TRBV28
size: few
CDR3: CASSFFAGASQKTQYF
DNA: TGTGCCAGCAGTTTTTTCGCGGGGGCATCGCAGAAGACCCAGTACTTC